One TCR beta chain is described in this entry. There is no known antigen for this receptor. Base qualities were left out, and no much larger clone turns up one base away. The data derive from a study of blood T cells in healthy people across ages (dated by TCRdb to 2015 to 2017). Regarding the study in general: In model experiments, template switching captured about one uniquely barcoded TCR beta cDNA molecule for every two T cells. Age-related changes in TCR beta repertoire diversity were measured in the study by deep sequencing normalized with unique cDNA molecular identifiers. The donors were divided into four age groups: young (average approximately 16 years), middle-aged (over 35), aged (about 60) and long-lived (about 90). To avoid experimental bias, donors of different ages were randomly spread across the sequencing lanes. The study analyzed two additional independent replicas of 1 million unique cDNA reads from the same blood draw for two donors, one aged 18 to 30 and one aged 80 or older. Here is what the overall study found, with its caveats: Compared with the aged group, more naive CD4+ T cells, fewer expanded clones and increased TCR diversity were shown by the long-lived group, suggesting age selection. There was a strong correlation between observed TCR beta diversity and the percentage of naive T cells measured by flow cytometry. Estimates of total diversity based on one million sequenced T cells were regarded as lower bounds and as underestimates. Since profiling was done on bulk unsorted PBMCs, naive and antigen-experienced compartments could not be conclusively compared. Because donor CMV infection status was unknown, age-related changes in expanded clonotypes were potentially confounded. As age increased, observed TCR beta diversity per million T cells dropped in a roughly linear way, and a significant reduction was already evident by age about 40.

The library was made by 5' RACE. The sequencer listed for this sample is Illumina HiSeq 2500. A second PCR of roughly 7 to 11 cycles was performed with a sample-barcoded 5' primer and a J-beta primer mix. Each TCR beta cDNA molecule received a unique molecular identifier from a template-switch 5' adaptor carrying 12 random nucleotides. Each sample yielded at least 2.5 million CDR3-containing paired-end reads. All of the RNA was converted into first-strand cDNA using the Mint cDNA synthesis kit, with a TRBC-specific oligonucleotide serving as the primer. Following uracil-DNA glycosylase treatment, all cDNA underwent a first 18-cycle PCR with the universal primers M1SS and BC2_uni_R. The authors' pipeline ran thus. For normalization, 1 million high-quality reads were randomly selected from each sample, with every read carrying a distinct molecular identifier. Instead of being binned into consensus sequences, reads that shared molecular identifiers were thrown out. MiTCR, run with a Q25 quality threshold and the strictest error-elimination algorithm, handled CDR3 identification, clonotype clustering and error correction. A nonparametric unseen species model with Euler transformation was used to estimate lower-bound total TCR beta diversity. TCRdb took the public reads, trimmed them with fastp at Q25, ran MiXCR for clone calling and kept in-frame beta chains. Entries are consolidated by CDR3 protein sequence, retaining the most common genes and DNA. The V and J calls, along with clone size, are taken from TCRdb and not from the paper's own processing. The sample table holds 1.2 million to 1.5 million distinct CDR3 sequences, of which approximately 59% were seen once. The top ten clones comprise roughly 7% of the sample.

Systemically healthy Caucasian individuals from Russia, roughly 40 in total and aged roughly 6 to 95 years, were included as donors. Each donor gave 8.5 to 10 milliliters of peripheral blood, collected into EDTA-treated Vacutainer tubes. Ficoll-Paque density-gradient centrifugation was used to isolate PBMCs, with at least 7 million per sample. Trizol reagent was used to extract total RNA from the PBMCs, yielding at least 5 micrograms per sample. The percentages of naive CD45RAhigh/CD27high T cells were determined by flow cytometry on a PBMC aliquot from every donor. There are 12 amino acids in the CDR3, from cysteine to phenylalanine inclusive. The entry retains the CDR3 DNA only, 36 bases that are in frame from base 1. Trimming costs V 6 bases and J 2 bases, and their ends lie 8 bases apart. The CDR1 and CDR2 encoded by the germline V gene are SQVTM and ANQGSEA.

This receptor chain uses TRBV29-1 and TRBJ2-1, and TRBD1 may be the D gene, going by 6 matching bases. What was sequenced was blood. This TCR was recovered from a young man in good health. The CDR3 protein: CSVGHPYNEQFF. Here is the DNA: TGCAGCGTGGGACACCCCTACAATGAGCAGTTCTTC.